Shown below are 4 T cell receptor beta chains from a single sample sequenced in a study of blood T cell repertoires in COVID-19. Generated by immunoSEQ multiplex PCR, the TCRdb table keeps only in-frame clones and is missing some. Among 60,000 or so clones listed, 87% were seen once. Material for sequencing was peripheral blood. Receptors were obtained from a human donor with acute or convalescent COVID-19. The donor label of this sample is uncertain.

This chain uses TRBV5-1 with TRBJ1-2, with TRBD1 identical over 10 bases. Germline V gene data show CDR1 as SGHRS and CDR2 as YFSETQ. The CDR3 spans 14 residues. V lost 1 base and J lost 6; bases outside the gene matches: 3. The CDR3, as DNA: TGCGCCAGCAGCTTGTTTGGGACAGGGGATGGCTACACCTTC. This translates into CASSLFGTGDGYTF.

The chain carries TRBV7-2 and TRBJ1-3; 7 bases line up with TRBD1. This CDR3 spans 14 amino acids. J lost 5 bases, V lost 2 bases, and 3 bases had no gene match. Germline V gene sequence: CDR1 SGHTA, CDR2 FQGNSA. The CDR3 DNA follows: TGTGCCAGCAGCTTAACAGGGGACAGAAACACCATATATTTT. Protein sequence: CASSLTGDRNTIYF. Using reference TRBV7-2 and TRBJ1-3 for the parts outside the CDR3, the full variable domain is GAGVSQSPSNKVTEKGKDVELRCDPISGHTALYWYRQSLGQGLEFLIYFQGNSAPDKSGLPSDRFSAERTGGSVSTLTIQRTQQEDSAVYLCASSLTGDRNTIYFGEGSWLTVV.

The J gene is TRBJ2-1, the V gene TRBV5-1; 11 bases align to TRBD1. The CDR3 is 16 residues long. With V trimmed by 2 bases and J by 3 bases, 4 bases remained unmatched. CDR1 and CDR2 (germline): SGHRS, YFSETQ. The CDR3 loop reads CASSLPGTGGYNEQFF. The CDR3 nucleotides are TGCGCCAGCAGCTTACCCGGGACAGGGGGCTACAATGAGCAGTTCTTC.

The chain recombines TRBV13 with TRBJ1-2; 7 bases fit TRBD1. The V gene's germline CDR1 is PRHDT and CDR2 FYEKMQ (reference sequence). V trimming: 5 bases; J trimming: 5 bases; junction bases outside the gene matches: 11. The CDR3 is 15 amino acids. The DNA for the CDR3 is TGTGCCAGCAGCCTGGCGGCAGGGGGGATATATGGCTACACCTTC. It specifies CASSLAAGGIYGYTF. Supplemented by reference TRBV13 and TRBJ1-2, the full variable domain reads AAGVIQSPRHLIKEKRETATLKCYPIPRHDTVYWYQQGPGQDPQFLISFYEKMQSDKGSIPDRFSAQQFSDYHSELNMSSLELGDSALYFCASSLAAGGIYGYTFGSGTRLTVV.